What follows describes a single T cell receptor beta chain. The antigen remains unidentified. The data were obtained in a study of OX40 agonist ivuxolimab in advanced cancers. On the study more broadly: Ivuxolimab, an agonistic anti-OX40 (CD134) antibody, was given to patients. Study-wide results and limits: At 0.1 to 3.0 mg/kg, CD4+ and CD8+ blood T cells expanded clonally by week 6. Patients with a partial response at 0.1-3.0 mg/kg had among the lowest clonal expansion.

TCRdb's table, derived via immunoSEQ multiplex PCR, lists solely in-frame clones and lacks some. The repertoire holds about 43,000 clones, with about 80% as singletons. Germline V gene data show CDR1 as SGHVS and CDR2 as FQNEAQ. The CDR3 contains 12 residues. The V gene lost 10 bases and the J gene lost 7 bases, with 16 bases spanning the gap. Cycle 7 day 1, cycle 4 day 1, and baseline were the timepoints at which blood was sampled. Source: CD4+ or CD8+ T cells sorted from blood, taken in a trial of the OX40 agonist ivuxolimab. The sequence derives from an adult with an advanced solid tumor such as melanoma, head and neck, liver or kidney cancer. This sequence joins TRBV7-8 and TRBJ2-5; tentatively, D is TRBD2 (5 bases). The CDR3 DNA reads TGTGCCATCTTACTAGACCGGGGGACCCAGTACTTC. It translates to CAILLDRGTQYF.